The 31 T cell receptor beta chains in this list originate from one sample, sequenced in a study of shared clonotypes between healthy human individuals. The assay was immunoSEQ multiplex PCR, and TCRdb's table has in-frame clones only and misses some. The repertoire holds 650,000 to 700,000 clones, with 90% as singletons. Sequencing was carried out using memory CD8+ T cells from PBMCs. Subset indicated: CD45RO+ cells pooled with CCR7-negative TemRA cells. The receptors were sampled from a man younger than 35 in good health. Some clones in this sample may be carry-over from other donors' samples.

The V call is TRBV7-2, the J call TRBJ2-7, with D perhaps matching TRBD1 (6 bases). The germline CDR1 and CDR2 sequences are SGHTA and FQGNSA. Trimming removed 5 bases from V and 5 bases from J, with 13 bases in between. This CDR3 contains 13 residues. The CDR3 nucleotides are TGTGCCAGCAGCCACCGGGACACCCACGAGCAGTACTTC. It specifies CASSHRDTHEQYF.

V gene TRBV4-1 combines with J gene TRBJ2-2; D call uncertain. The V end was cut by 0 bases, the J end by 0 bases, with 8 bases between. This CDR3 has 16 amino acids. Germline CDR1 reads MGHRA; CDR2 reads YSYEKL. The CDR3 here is CASSQETASNTGELFF. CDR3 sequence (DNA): TGCGCCAGCAGCCAAGAAACTGCATCGAACACCGGGGAGCTGTTTTTT.

CDR3: CASSIGGISTDTQYF. The DNA of the CDR3 is TGTGCCAGTAGTATAGGGGGAATTAGCACAGATACGCAGTATTTT. The chain joins TRBV19 to TRBJ2-3; no clear D. Trimming left V 1 base short and J 0 bases short, with 8 bases between. CDR3 size: 15 residues. Germline V gene data show CDR1 as LNHDA and CDR2 as SQIVND (reference sequence).

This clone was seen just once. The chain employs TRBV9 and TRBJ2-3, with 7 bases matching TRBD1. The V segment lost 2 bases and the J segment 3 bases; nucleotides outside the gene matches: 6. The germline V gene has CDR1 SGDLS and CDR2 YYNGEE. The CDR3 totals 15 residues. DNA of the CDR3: TGTGCCAGCAGCGTGGGACAGATGCTTACAGATACGCAGTATTTT. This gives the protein CASSVGQMLTDTQYF.

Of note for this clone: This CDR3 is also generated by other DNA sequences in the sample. CDR3 DNA sequence: TGTGCCAGTAGCCCCCGCGCGGCTAATGAAAAACTGTTTTTT. It is translated as CASSPRAANEKLFF. The rearrangement links TRBV19 to TRBJ1-4; unclear D gene. V shed 6 bases and J shed 3 bases, with 11 bases lying between them. CDR1 and CDR2 (germline): LNHDA, SQIVND (reference sequence). The CDR3 has 14 amino acids.

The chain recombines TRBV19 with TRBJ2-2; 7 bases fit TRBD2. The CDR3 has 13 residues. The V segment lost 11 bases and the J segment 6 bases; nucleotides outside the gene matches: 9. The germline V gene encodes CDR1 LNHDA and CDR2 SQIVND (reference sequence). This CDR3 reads CALGVRESGELFF. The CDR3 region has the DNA TGTGCCTTAGGGGTGCGGGAGTCCGGGGAGCTGTTTTTT.

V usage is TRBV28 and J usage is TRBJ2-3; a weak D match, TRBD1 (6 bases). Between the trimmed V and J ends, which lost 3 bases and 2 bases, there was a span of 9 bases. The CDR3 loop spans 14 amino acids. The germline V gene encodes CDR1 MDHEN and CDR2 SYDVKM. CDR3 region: CASSFGQYTDTQYF. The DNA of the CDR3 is TGTGCCAGCAGTTTCGGACAGTACACAGATACGCAGTATTTT.

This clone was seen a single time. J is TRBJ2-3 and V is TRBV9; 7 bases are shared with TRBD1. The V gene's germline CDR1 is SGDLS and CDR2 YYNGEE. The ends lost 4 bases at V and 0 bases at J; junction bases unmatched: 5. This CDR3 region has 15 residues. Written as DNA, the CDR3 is TGTGCCAGCAGCCAGGGGGTATCTAGCACAGATACGCAGTATTTT. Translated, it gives CASSQGVSSTDTQYF.

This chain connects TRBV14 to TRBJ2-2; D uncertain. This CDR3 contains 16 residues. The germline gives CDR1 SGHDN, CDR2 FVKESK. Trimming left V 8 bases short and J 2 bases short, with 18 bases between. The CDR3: CASSPWGAINTGELFF. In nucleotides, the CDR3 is TGTGCCAGCTCGCCCTGGGGTGCAATTAACACCGGGGAGCTGTTTTTT.

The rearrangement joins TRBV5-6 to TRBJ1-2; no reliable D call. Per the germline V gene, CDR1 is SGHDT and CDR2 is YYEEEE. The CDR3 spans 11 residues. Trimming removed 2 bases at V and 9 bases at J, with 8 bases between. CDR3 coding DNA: TGTGCCAGCAGCTTAAGTTCTCGCTACACCTTC. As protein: CASSLSSRYTF.

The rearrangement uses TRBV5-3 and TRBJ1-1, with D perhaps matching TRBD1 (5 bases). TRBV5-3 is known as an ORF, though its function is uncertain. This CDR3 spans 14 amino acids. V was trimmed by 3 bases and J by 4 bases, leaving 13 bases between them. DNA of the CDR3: TGTGCCAGAAGCTCGCAAAAGAGGGGCACTGAAGCTTTCTTT. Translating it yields CARSSQKRGTEAFF.

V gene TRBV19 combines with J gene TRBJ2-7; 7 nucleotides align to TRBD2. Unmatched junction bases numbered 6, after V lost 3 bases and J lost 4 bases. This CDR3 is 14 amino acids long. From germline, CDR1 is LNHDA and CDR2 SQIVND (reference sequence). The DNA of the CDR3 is TGTGCCAGTAGTATGGGAGGGCCCGGGTACGAGCAGTACTTC. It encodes CASSMGGPGYEQYF.

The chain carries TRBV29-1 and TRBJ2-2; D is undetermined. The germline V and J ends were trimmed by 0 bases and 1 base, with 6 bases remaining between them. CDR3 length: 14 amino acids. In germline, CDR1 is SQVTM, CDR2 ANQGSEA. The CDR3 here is CSVEDLKNTGELFF. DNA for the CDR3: TGCAGCGTTGAAGATCTAAAGAACACCGGGGAGCTGTTTTTT.

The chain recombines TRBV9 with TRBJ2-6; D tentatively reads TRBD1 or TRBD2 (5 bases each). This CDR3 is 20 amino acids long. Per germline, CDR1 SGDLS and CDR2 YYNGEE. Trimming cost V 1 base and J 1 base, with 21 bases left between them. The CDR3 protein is CASSVRGSGEISSGANVLTF. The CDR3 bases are TGTGCCAGCAGCGTAAGGGGATCCGGGGAAATCTCGTCTGGGGCCAACGTCCTGACTTTC.

The CDR3 loop reads CASSDGGADNEQFF. The CDR3 DNA is TGTGCCAGCAGCGATGGGGGTGCGGACAATGAGCAGTTCTTC. The chain couples TRBV7-9 to TRBJ2-1; D assignment may be TRBD1 or TRBD2 (5 bases each). Trimming removed 5 bases at V and 5 bases at J, with 13 bases between. The CDR3 sequence is 14 residues long. The germline V gene encodes CDR1 SEHNR and CDR2 FQNEAQ (reference sequence).

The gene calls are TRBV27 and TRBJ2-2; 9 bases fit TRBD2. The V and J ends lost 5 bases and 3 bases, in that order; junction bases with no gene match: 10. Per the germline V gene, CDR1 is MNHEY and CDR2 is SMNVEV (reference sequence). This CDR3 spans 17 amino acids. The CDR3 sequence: CASSRRAGGLDTGELFF. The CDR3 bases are TGTGCCAGCAGTCGGAGGGCGGGAGGGTTGGACACCGGGGAGCTGTTTTTT.

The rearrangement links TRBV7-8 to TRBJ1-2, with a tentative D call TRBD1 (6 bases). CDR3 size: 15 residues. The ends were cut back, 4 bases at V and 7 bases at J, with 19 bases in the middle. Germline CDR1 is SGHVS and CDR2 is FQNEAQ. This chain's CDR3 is CASSSSRGGGAGYTF. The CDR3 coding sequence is TGTGCCAGCAGCTCATCGCGGGGAGGGGGGGCTGGCTACACCTTC.

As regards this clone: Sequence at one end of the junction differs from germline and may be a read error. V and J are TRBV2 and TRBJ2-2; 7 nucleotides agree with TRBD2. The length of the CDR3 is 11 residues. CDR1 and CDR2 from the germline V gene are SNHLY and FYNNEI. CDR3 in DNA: TGTGCCAGTCGGGTAGAGCGGGGAGCTGTTTTT. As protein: CASRVERGAVF.

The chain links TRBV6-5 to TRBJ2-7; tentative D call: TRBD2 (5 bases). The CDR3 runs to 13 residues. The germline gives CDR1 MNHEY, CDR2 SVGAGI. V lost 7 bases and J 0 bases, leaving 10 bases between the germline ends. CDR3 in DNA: TGTGCCAGCAAGGTTGGGAGCTCCTACGAGCAGTACTTC. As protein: CASKVGSSYEQYF.

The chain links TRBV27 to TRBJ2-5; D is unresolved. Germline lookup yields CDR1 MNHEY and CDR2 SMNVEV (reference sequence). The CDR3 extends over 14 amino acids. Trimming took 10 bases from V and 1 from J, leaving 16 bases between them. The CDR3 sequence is CATMGGLLQETQYF. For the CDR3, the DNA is TGTGCCACCATGGGTGGGCTCCTCCAAGAGACCCAGTACTTC.

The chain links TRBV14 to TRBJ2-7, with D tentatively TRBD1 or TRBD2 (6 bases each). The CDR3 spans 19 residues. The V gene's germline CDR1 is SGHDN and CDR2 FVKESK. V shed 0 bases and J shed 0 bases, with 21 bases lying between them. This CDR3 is CASSQDGGRGGLSSYEQYF. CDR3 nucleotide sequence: TGTGCCAGCAGCCAAGATGGGGGGCGCGGCGGCCTAAGCTCCTACGAGCAGTACTTC.

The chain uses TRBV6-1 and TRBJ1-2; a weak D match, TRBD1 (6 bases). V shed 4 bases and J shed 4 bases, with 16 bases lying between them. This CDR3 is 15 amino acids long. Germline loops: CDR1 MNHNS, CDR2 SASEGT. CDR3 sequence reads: CASSGYREGLYGYTF. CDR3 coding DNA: TGTGCCAGCAGTGGGTACAGGGAGGGACTCTATGGCTACACCTTC.

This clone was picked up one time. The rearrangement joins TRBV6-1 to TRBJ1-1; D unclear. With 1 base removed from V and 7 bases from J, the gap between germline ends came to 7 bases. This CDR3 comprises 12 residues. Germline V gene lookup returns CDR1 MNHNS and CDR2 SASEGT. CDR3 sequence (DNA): TGTGCCAGCAGTGAAGAGCCAGGTGAAGCTTTCTTT. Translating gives CASSEEPGEAFF.

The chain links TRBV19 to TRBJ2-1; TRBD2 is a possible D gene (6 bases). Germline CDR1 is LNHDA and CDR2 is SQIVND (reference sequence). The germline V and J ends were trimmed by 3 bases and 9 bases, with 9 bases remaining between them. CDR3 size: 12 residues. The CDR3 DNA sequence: TGTGCCAGTAGTATCGGGGGTCTTGAGCAGTTCTTC. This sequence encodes CASSIGGLEQFF.

The CDR3 DNA follows: TGTGCCGCTGCAGGGGGCGCAAACCAGCCCCAGCATTTT. Its translation: CAAAGGANQPQHF. The genes are TRBV28 and TRBJ1-5, with TRBD1 identical over 8 bases. Per germline, CDR1 MDHEN and CDR2 SYDVKM. The CDR3 is made up of 13 amino acids. Trimming cost V 11 bases and J 7 bases; bases outside gene matches: 10.

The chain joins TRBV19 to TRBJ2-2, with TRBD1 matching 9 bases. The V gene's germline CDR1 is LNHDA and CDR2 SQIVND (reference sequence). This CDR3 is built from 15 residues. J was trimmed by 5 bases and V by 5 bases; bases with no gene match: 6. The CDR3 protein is CASSSRDRVTGELFF. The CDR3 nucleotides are TGTGCCAGTAGTTCCCGGGACAGGGTTACCGGGGAGCTGTTTTTT.

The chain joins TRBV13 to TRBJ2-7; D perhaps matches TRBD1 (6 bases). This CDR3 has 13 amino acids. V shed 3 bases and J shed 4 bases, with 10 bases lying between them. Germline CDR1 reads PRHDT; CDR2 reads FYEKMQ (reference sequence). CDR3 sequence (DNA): TGTGCCAGCAGCTTCGTCAGGGGTTACGAGCAGTACTTC. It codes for CASSFVRGYEQYF.

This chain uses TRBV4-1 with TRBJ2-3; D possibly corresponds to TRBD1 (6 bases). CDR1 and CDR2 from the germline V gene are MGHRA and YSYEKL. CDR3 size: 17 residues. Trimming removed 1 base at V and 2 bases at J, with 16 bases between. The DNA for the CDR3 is TGCGCCAGCAGCCAAGGGCTAAGGGGACACGACACAGATACGCAGTATTTT. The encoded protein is CASSQGLRGHDTDTQYF.

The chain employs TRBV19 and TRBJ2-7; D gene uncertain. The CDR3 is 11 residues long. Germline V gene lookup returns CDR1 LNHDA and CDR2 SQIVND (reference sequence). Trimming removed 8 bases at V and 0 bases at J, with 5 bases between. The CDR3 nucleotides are TGTGCCAGTCGGAGCTCCTACGAGCAGTACTTC. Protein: CASRSSYEQYF.

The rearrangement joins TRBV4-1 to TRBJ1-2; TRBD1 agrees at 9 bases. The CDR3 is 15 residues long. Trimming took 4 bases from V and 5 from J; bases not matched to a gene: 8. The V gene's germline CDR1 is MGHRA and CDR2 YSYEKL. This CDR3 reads CASSRRDRDVYGYTF. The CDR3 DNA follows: TGCGCCAGCAGCCGTCGGGACAGGGACGTTTATGGCTACACCTTC.

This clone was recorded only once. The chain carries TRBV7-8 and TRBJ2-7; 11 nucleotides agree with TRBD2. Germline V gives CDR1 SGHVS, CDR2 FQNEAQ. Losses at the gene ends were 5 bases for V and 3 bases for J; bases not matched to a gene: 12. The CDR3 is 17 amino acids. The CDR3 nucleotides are TGTGCCAGCAGCCCAGGGACTAGCGGAAATTGGGACTACGAGCAGTACTTC. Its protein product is CASSPGTSGNWDYEQYF.